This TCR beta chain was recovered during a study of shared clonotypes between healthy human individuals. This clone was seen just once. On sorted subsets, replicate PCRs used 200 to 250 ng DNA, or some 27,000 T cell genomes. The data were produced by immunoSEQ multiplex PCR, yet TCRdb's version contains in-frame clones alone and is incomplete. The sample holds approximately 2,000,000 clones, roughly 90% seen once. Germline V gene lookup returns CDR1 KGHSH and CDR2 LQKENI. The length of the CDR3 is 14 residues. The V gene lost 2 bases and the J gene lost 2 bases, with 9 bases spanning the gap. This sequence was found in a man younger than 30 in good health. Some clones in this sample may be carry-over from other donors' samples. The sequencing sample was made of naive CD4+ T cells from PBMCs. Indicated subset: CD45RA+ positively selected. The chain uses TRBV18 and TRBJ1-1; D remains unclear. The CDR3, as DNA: TGTGCCAGCTCACCAGACATCCTCAACACTGAAGCTTTCTTT. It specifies CASSPDILNTEAFF.